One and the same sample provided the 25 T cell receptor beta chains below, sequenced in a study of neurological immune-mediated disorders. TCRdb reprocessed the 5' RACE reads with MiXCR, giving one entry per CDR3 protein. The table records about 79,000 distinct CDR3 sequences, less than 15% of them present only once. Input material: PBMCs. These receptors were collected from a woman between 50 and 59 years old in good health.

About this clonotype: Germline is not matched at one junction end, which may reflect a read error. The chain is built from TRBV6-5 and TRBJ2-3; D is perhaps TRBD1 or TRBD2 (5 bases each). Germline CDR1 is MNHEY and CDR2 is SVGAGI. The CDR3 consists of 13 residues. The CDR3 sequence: CTSGSRAADTQYF. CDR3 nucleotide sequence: TGTACCAGCGGCTCCAGGGCAGCAGATACGCAGTATTTT.

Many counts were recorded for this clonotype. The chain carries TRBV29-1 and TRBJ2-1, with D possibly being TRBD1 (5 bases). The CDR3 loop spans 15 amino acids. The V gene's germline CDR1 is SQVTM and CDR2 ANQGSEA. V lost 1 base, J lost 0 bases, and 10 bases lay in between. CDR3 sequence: CSVEGGAISYNEQFF. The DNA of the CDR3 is TGCAGCGTTGAAGGGGGCGCGATCTCCTACAATGAGCAGTTCTTC.

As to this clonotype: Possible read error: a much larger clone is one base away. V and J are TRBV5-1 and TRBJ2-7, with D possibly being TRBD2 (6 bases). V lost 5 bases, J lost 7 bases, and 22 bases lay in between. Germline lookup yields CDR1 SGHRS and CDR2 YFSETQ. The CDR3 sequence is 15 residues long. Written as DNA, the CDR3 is TGCGCCAGCAGTATCCTGGGCGGAGGGGCCGGTGAGCAGTACTTC. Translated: CASSILGGGAGEQYF. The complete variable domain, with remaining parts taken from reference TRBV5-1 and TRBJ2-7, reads KAGVTQTPRYLIKTRGQQVTLSCSPISGHRSVSWYQQTPGQGLQFLFEYFSETQRNKGNFPGRFSGRQFSNSRSEMNVSTLELGDSALYLCASSILGGGAGEQYFGPGTRLTVT.

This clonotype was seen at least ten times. The CDR3 nucleotides are TGCAGTGCTAGAACGGGGTATAGCAATCAGCCCCAGCATTTT. The encoded protein is CSARTGYSNQPQHF. The rearrangement uses TRBV20-1 and TRBJ1-5, with D hard to call. Trimming removed 2 bases from V and 0 bases from J, with 8 bases in between. Germline V gene sequence: CDR1 DFQATT, CDR2 SNEGSKA (reference sequence). The CDR3 has 14 amino acids.

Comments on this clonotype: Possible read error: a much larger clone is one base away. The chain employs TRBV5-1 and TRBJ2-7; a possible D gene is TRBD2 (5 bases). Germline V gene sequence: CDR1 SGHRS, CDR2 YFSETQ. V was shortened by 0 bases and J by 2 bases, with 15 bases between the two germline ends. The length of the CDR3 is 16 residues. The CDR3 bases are TGCGCCAGCAGCTTGGCCCGGCAGGAGGTCCCCTACGAGCAGTACTTC. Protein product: CASSLARQEVPYEQYF. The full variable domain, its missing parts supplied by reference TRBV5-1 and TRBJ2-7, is KAGVTQTPRYLIKTRGQQVTLSCSPISGHRSVSWYQQTPGQGLQFLFEYFSETQRNKGNFPGRFSGRQFSNSRSEMNVSTLELGDSALYLCASSLARQEVPYEQYFGPGTRLTVT.

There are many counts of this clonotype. The CDR3 nucleotides are TGTGCCAGCCTTAACAGGGAAGTTGGGGCCAACGTCCTGACTTTC. Amino acid sequence: CASLNREVGANVLTF. The V gene is TRBV7-9, the J gene TRBJ2-6, with D possibly TRBD1 on 6 matching bases. CDR1 and CDR2 (germline): SEHNR, FQNEAQ (reference sequence). Trimming left V 8 bases short and J 3 bases short, with 14 bases between. The length of the CDR3 is 15 residues.

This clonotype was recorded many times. The DNA for the CDR3 is TGCAGTGCTCCCCTACGACTAGCGGGAGGCCCAGGCGTGCAGTTCTTC. Its translation is CSAPLRLAGGPGVQFF. The chain couples TRBV20-1 to TRBJ2-1, with 13 positions matching TRBD2. Losses at the gene ends were 5 bases for V and 12 bases for J; bases not matched to a gene: 16. The germline V gene encodes CDR1 DFQATT and CDR2 SNEGSKA (reference sequence). CDR3 length equals 16 residues.

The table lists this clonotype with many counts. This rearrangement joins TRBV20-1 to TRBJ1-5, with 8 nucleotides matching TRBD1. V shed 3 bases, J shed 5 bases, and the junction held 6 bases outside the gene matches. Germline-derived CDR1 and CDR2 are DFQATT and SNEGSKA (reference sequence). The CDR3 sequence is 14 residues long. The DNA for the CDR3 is TGCAGTGCTAGTTCTCAGGGGGCGGATCAGCCCCAGCATTTT. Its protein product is CSASSQGADQPQHF.

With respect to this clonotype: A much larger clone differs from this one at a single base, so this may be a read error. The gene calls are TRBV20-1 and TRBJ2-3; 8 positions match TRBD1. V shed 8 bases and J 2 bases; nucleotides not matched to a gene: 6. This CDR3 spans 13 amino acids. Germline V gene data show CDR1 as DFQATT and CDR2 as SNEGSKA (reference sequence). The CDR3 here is CSQGAPITDTQYF. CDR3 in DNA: TGCAGTCAGGGGGCCCCTATCACAGATACGCAGTATTTT.

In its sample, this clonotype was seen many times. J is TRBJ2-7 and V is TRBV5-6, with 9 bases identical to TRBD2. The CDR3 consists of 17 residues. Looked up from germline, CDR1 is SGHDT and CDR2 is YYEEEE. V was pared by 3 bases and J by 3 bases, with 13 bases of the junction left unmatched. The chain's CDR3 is CASSSLRASGTLYEQYF. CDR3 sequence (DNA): TGTGCCAGCAGCTCCCTTCGAGCTAGCGGGACCCTCTACGAGCAGTACTTC.

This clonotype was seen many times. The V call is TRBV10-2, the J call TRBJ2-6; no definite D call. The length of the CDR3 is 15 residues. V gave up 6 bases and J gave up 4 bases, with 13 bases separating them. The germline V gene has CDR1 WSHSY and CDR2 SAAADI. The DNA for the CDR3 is TGCGCCAGCAGCCAAGAGGATTCCGGGGCCAACGTCCTGACTTTC. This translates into CASSQEDSGANVLTF.

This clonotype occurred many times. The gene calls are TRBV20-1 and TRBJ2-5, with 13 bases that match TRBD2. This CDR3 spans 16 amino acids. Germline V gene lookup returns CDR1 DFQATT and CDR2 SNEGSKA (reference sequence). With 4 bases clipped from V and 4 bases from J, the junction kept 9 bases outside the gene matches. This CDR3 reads CSATDRRTSGRETQYF. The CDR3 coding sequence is TGCAGTGCTACTGATCGGAGGACTAGCGGGAGAGAGACCCAGTACTTC.

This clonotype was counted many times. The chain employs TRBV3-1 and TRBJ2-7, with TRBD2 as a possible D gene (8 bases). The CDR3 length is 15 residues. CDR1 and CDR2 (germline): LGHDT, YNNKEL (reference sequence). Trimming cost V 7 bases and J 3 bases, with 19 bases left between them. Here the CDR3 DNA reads TGTGCCAGCAACGGGGGGGACAGATCAAACTACGAGCAGTACTTC. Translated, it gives CASNGGDRSNYEQYF.

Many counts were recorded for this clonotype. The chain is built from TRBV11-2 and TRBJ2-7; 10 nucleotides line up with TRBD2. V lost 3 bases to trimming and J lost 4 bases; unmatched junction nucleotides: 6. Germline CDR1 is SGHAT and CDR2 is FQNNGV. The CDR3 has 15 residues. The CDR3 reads CASSFGTSVVYEQYF. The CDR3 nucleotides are TGTGCCAGCAGCTTCGGGACTAGCGTGGTATACGAGCAGTACTTC.

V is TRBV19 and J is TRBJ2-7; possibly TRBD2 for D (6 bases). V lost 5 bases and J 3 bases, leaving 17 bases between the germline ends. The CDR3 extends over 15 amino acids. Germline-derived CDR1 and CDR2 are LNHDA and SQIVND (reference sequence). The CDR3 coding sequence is TGTGCCAGTAGTCCACAAGGGACTGCAGACTACGAGCAGTACTTC. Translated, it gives CASSPQGTADYEQYF.

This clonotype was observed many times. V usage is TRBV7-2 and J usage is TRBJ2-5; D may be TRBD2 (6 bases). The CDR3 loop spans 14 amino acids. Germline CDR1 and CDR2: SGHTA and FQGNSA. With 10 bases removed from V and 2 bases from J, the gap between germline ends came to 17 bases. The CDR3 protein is CANGPWGEQETQYF. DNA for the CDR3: TGTGCCAATGGTCCCTGGGGGGAACAAGAGACCCAGTACTTC. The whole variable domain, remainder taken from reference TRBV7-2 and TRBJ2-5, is GAGVSQSPSNKVTEKGKDVELRCDPISGHTALYWYRQSLGQGLEFLIYFQGNSAPDKSGLPSDRFSAERTGGSVSTLTIQRTQQEDSAVYLCANGPWGEQETQYFGPGTRLLVL.

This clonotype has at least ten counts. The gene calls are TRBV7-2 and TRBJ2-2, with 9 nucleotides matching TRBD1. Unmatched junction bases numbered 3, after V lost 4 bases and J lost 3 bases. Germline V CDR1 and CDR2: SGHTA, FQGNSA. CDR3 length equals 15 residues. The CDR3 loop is CASSSGQGDTGELFF. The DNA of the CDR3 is TGTGCCAGCAGCTCGGGACAGGGAGACACCGGGGAGCTGTTTTTT. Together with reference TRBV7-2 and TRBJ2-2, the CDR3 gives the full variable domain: GAGVSQSPSNKVTEKGKDVELRCDPISGHTALYWYRQSLGQGLEFLIYFQGNSAPDKSGLPSDRFSAERTGGSVSTLTIQRTQQEDSAVYLCASSSGQGDTGELFFGEGSRLTVL.

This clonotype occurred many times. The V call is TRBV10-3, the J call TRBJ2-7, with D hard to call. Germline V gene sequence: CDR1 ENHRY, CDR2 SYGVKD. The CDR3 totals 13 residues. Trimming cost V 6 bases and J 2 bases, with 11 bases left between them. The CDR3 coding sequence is TGTGCCATCAGCGGGCCTTCTGCCTACGAGCAGTACTTC. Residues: CAISGPSAYEQYF.

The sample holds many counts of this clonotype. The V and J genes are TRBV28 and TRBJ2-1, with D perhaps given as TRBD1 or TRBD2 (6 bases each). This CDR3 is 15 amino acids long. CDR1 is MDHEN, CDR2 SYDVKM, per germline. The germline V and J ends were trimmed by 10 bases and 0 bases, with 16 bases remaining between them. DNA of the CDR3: TGTGCCATCCAGGGGACTTCTCTCTCCTACAATGAGCAGTTCTTC. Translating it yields CAIQGTSLSYNEQFF.

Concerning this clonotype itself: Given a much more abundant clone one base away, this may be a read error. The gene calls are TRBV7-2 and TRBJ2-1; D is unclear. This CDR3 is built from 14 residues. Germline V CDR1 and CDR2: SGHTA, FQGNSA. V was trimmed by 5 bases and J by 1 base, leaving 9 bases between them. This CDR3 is CASSQLGSYNEQFF. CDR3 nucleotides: TGTGCCAGCAGCCAGCTGGGTTCCTACAATGAGCAGTTCTTC.

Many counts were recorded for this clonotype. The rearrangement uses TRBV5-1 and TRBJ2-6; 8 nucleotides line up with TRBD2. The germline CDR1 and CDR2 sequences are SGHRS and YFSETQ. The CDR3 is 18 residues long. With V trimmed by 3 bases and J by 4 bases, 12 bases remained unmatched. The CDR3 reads CASSWVPSGLPGANVLTF. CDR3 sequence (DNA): TGCGCCAGCAGCTGGGTACCTAGCGGGCTTCCGGGGGCCAACGTCCTGACTTTC.

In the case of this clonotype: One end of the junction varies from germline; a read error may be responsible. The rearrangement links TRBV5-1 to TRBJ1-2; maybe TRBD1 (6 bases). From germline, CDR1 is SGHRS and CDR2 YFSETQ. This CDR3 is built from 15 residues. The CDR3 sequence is CASSFSGVSLYGCTF. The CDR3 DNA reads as TGCGCCAGCAGCTTTTCAGGGGTGTCTCTCTATGGCTGCACCTTC.

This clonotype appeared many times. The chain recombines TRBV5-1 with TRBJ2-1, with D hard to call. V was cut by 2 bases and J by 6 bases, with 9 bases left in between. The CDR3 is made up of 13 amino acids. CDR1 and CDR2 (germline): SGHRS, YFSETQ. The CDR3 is CASSFGFSNEQFF. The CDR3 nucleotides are TGCGCCAGCAGCTTTGGTTTTTCCAATGAGCAGTTCTTC.

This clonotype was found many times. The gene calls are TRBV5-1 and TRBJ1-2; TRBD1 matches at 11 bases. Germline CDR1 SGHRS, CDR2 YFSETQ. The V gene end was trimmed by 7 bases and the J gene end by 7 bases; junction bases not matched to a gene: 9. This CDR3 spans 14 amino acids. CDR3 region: CASGSPGQGGGYTF. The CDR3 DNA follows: TGCGCCAGCGGATCACCGGGACAGGGGGGTGGCTACACCTTC.

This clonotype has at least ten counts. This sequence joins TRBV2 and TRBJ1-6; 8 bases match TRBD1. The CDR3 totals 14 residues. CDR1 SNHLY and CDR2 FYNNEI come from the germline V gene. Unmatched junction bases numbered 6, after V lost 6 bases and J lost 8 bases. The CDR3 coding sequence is TGTGCCAGCAGCGAGGGACAGGCGGATTCACCCCTCCACTTT. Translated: CASSEGQADSPLHF.